In this sample, the clone carrying this T cell receptor beta chain turned up once. Data came from immunoSEQ multiplex PCR; TCRdb stores just in-frame clones and leaves some out. The sample consists of some 64,000 clones, 79% of them appearing once. This CDR3 has 15 residues. Trimming left V 0 bases short and J 2 bases short, with 10 bases between. The germline gives CDR1 MGHRA, CDR2 YSYEKL. The sample belongs to a study of blood T cell repertoires in COVID-19. This chain connects TRBV4-1 to TRBJ2-5; D perhaps matches TRBD1 (5 bases). Sequenced sample: peripheral blood. This clonotype was obtained from a woman in her fifties or sixties with acute or convalescent COVID-19. CDR3 nucleotides: TGCGCCAGCAGCCAAGACCCGACAGAGCAAGAGACCCAGTACTTC. It specifies CASSQDPTEQETQYF.